The next 25 T cell receptor beta chains were all read from a single sample in a study of blood T cells in healthy people across ages. A J-beta primer mix and a sample-barcoded 5' primer were used in a second PCR of roughly 6 to 11 cycles. TCRdb recomputed calls from the 5' RACE reads with MiXCR, one row per CDR3 protein. Of 1.5 million to 1.8 million distinct CDR3 sequences in the sample, approximately 39% were seen once. The sequenced sample consisted of blood. The receptors stem from a woman younger than 30 in good health.

This clonotype was recorded a few times. The genes are TRBV27 and TRBJ2-1; a possible D gene is TRBD2 (6 bases). CDR1 MNHEY and CDR2 SMNVEV come from the germline V gene (reference sequence). The V end lost 6 bases, the J end lost 6 bases, and 18 bases lay between the germline ends. This CDR3 contains 15 residues. CDR3 nucleotides: TGTGCCAGCAGACACCGGGACTGGACGTTCAATGAGCAGTTCTTC. This gives the protein CASRHRDWTFNEQFF.

This clonotype was detected many times. The chain combines TRBV27 with TRBJ2-7, with D uncertain. In germline, CDR1 is MNHEY, CDR2 SMNVEV (reference sequence). This CDR3 comprises 12 residues. V was trimmed by 6 bases and J by 1 base, leaving 7 bases between them. The CDR3 loop reads CASSSPSYEQYF. The CDR3 nucleotides read TGTGCCAGCAGCTCCCCTTCCTACGAGCAGTACTTC.

The table lists this clonotype with many counts. The genes are TRBV29-1 and TRBJ2-7; no firm D call. The CDR3 extends over 12 amino acids. Trimming pared 5 bases from V and 5 bases from J, leaving 13 bases between. Germline CDR1 reads SQVTM; CDR2 reads ANQGSEA. CDR3 region: CSVRPAVDEQYF. The DNA for the CDR3 is TGCAGCGTTCGTCCGGCCGTGGACGAGCAGTACTTC.

This clonotype was picked up one time. The chain recombines TRBV4-3 with TRBJ2-2; D possibly corresponds to TRBD2 (7 bases). The V gene lost 6 bases and the J gene lost 4 bases, with 18 bases spanning the gap. Looked up from germline, CDR1 is LGHNA and CDR2 is YSLEER. The CDR3 totals 16 residues. Here the CDR3 DNA reads TGCGCCAGCAGTGACCACGGGGGGCTTATCACCGGGGAGCTGTTTTTT. Its protein product is CASSDHGGLITGELFF.

This clonotype appeared a few times. The chain couples TRBV6-5 to TRBJ2-7; either TRBD1 or TRBD2 may fit D (5 bases each). The CDR3 is made up of 15 amino acids. The germline V gene encodes CDR1 MNHEY and CDR2 SVGAGI. Trimming removed 6 bases at V and 2 bases at J, with 17 bases between. CDR3 DNA: TGTGCCAGCAGCCTAAGGGACGTAGGGACCTACGAGCAGTACTTC. Translation gives CASSLRDVGTYEQYF.

This chain connects TRBV7-2 to TRBJ2-4; the D call may be TRBD1 or TRBD2 (6 bases each). Germline V gene sequence: CDR1 SGHTA, CDR2 FQGNSA. Trimming took off 5 bases at V and 4 bases at J, with 18 bases between the two ends. The CDR3 runs 16 residues. The CDR3 is CASSLGLKRGKNIQYF. The DNA of the CDR3 is TGTGCCAGCAGCCTAGGACTAAAGAGGGGGAAAAACATTCAGTACTTC.

V usage is TRBV2 and J usage is TRBJ2-1; D call uncertain. This CDR3 has 17 amino acids. The germline V gene has CDR1 SNHLY and CDR2 FYNNEI. V was pared by 5 bases and J by 2 bases, with 19 bases between. This CDR3 is CASSPLLGRSPYNEQFF. CDR3 in DNA: TGTGCCAGCAGTCCGTTGCTAGGTCGGAGCCCCTACAATGAGCAGTTCTTC.

The rearrangement uses TRBV7-9 and TRBJ2-4, with 8 nucleotides matching TRBD2. There are 15 residues in the CDR3. The V gene's germline CDR1 is SEHNR and CDR2 FQNEAQ (reference sequence). J was trimmed by 1 base and V by 5 bases; bases with no gene match: 4. The CDR3 region has the DNA TGTGCCAGCAGCCGAGCGGGGGCGGCCAAAAACATTCAGTACTTC. As protein: CASSRAGAAKNIQYF.

The V and J genes are TRBV2 and TRBJ1-2, with D unclear. Looked up from germline, CDR1 is SNHLY and CDR2 is FYNNEI. Trimming took off 6 bases at V and 4 bases at J, with 6 bases between the two ends. The CDR3 sequence is 11 residues long. In DNA, the CDR3 is TGTGCCAGCAGGGCTCTCTATGGCTACACCTTC. This sequence encodes CASRALYGYTF.

This sequence joins TRBV7-2 and TRBJ2-5, with D perhaps given as TRBD1 or TRBD2 (6 bases each). Trimming stripped 3 bases from V and 11 bases from J, with 25 bases between. CDR1 is SGHTA and CDR2 is FQGNSA in the germline V gene. This CDR3 has 16 amino acids. The CDR3: CASSLIVWGASNEQYF. CDR3 DNA: TGTGCCAGCAGCTTGATAGTATGGGGGGCCAGCAATGAGCAGTACTTC.

This clonotype was counted only a few times. The chain recombines TRBV5-1 with TRBJ2-5; possible D gene TRBD1, 6 bases. Germline loops: CDR1 SGHRS, CDR2 YFSETQ. The CDR3 covers 14 residues. The V end lost 4 bases, the J end lost 2 bases, and 12 bases lay between the germline ends. Here the CDR3 reads CASSQQGSQETQYF. The CDR3 region has the DNA TGCGCCAGCAGCCAACAGGGAAGTCAAGAGACCCAGTACTTC.

This chain joins TRBV25-1 and TRBJ1-2; tentatively, D is TRBD1 (5 bases). Germline assignment: CDR1 MGHDK and CDR2 SYGVNS. The CDR3 extends over 13 amino acids. V was pared by 9 bases and J by 2 bases, with 13 bases between. In DNA, the CDR3 is TGTGCCAGTGGGACGGTTGAAAACTATGGCTACACCTTC. Protein: CASGTVENYGYTF.

The chain recombines TRBV6-2 or TRBV6-3 with TRBJ2-2, with 7 positions matching TRBD1. V lost 6 bases, J lost 7 bases, and 8 bases stayed unmatched. Per germline, CDR1 MNHEY and CDR2 SVGEGT. The CDR3 runs 14 residues. The CDR3: CASRTGVGIGELFF. For the CDR3, the DNA is TGTGCCAGCAGAACAGGGGTTGGAATCGGGGAGCTGTTTTTT.

The rearrangement links TRBV10-2 to TRBJ2-1; tentatively, D is TRBD2 (6 bases). V dropped 1 base and J dropped 10 bases, with 17 bases sitting between them. The CDR3 totals 15 residues. CDR1 is WSHSY and CDR2 is SAAADI in the germline V gene. The CDR3 loop is CASSEYTSSIREQFF. The CDR3 nucleotides are TGCGCCAGCAGTGAGTACACTAGCTCCATCAGAGAGCAGTTCTTC.

The chain uses TRBV7-9 and TRBJ2-7; 8 bases align to TRBD1. V was pared by 2 bases and J by 0 bases, with 6 bases of the junction left unmatched. The germline V gene has CDR1 SEHNR and CDR2 FQNEAQ (reference sequence). The CDR3 sequence is 16 residues long. The CDR3 loop reads CASSLIRTGSSYEQYF. The CDR3 DNA is TGTGCCAGCAGCTTAATTCGGACAGGGAGCTCCTACGAGCAGTACTTC.

J is TRBJ1-4 and V is TRBV12-3 or TRBV12-4; D perhaps matches TRBD1 (5 bases). V lost 3 bases and J 0 bases, leaving 14 bases between the germline ends. The CDR3 length is 17 residues. CDR3 protein: CASSLVPRATTNEKLFF. The CDR3 coding sequence is TGTGCCAGCAGTTTGGTCCCCAGGGCAACAACTAATGAAAAACTGTTTTTT.

The chain couples TRBV4-3 to TRBJ2-5; 10 bases line up with TRBD2. The CDR3 is 17 residues long. The V gene's germline CDR1 is LGHNA and CDR2 YSLEER. V gave up 0 bases and J gave up 11 bases; unmatched junction bases: 15. The CDR3 sequence: CASSQDLAGGRSNEQYF. The DNA for the CDR3 is TGCGCCAGCAGCCAAGATTTAGCGGGAGGACGTAGCAATGAGCAGTACTTC.

This sequence joins TRBV11-2 and TRBJ2-5, with 7 bases matching TRBD1. Germline CDR1 reads SGHAT; CDR2 reads FQNNGV. The J segment lost 7 bases and the V segment lost 4 bases, leaving 12 bases of the junction unmatched. The CDR3 is 15 residues long. The CDR3 bases are TGTGCCAGCAGCTCCTATGTGAGCCCAGGGGGGACCCAGTACTTC. This codes for CASSSYVSPGGTQYF.

This clonotype has just a few counts. V is TRBV9 and J is TRBJ1-2; 8 bases match TRBD1. Germline values: CDR1 SGDLS, CDR2 YYNGEE. The CDR3 totals 14 residues. Germline trimming cut 4 bases from V and 4 bases from J; bases unmatched to any gene: 6. The CDR3 bases are TGTGCCAGCAGCCTTCAGACAGGGGCCTATGGCTACACCTTC. It specifies CASSLQTGAYGYTF.

The chain carries TRBV27 and TRBJ2-3, with 10 bases that match TRBD2. Germline CDR1 MNHEY, CDR2 SMNVEV (reference sequence). V was clipped by 3 bases and J by 4 bases; unmatched bases: 4. CDR3 length: 15 residues. CDR3: CASSFFSGGADTQYF. DNA for the CDR3: TGTGCCAGCAGTTTCTTCAGCGGGGGGGCAGATACGCAGTATTTT.

The chain recombines TRBV2 with TRBJ2-3; 9 bases are a match to TRBD2. Looked up from germline, CDR1 is SNHLY and CDR2 is FYNNEI. With 7 bases clipped from V and 1 base from J, the junction kept 15 bases outside the gene matches. The CDR3 has 18 amino acids. The chain's CDR3 is CASTRRTAGGGGTDTQYF. The DNA of the CDR3 is TGTGCCAGCACTAGGAGGACAGCGGGAGGAGGGGGCACAGATACGCAGTATTTT.

The rearrangement joins TRBV20-1 to TRBJ1-5; D possibly corresponds to TRBD1 (6 bases). The germline CDR1 and CDR2 sequences are DFQATT and SNEGSKA (reference sequence). This CDR3 has 15 residues. The ends were cut back, 3 bases at V and 0 bases at J, with 12 bases in the middle. CDR3 in amino acids: CSARRGTYSNQPQHF. The CDR3 DNA reads TGCAGTGCTAGGAGGGGGACCTATAGCAATCAGCCCCAGCATTTT.

This chain uses TRBV13 with TRBJ1-2; maybe TRBD1 (5 bases). V was shortened by 3 bases and J by 2 bases, with 19 bases between the two germline ends. The CDR3 consists of 17 residues. The V gene's germline CDR1 is PRHDT and CDR2 FYEKMQ (reference sequence). In DNA form, the CDR3 reads TGTGCCAGCAGCTTCCTGGGCGATCTGGGGGGAAACTATGGCTACACCTTC. Protein: CASSFLGDLGGNYGYTF.

Worth noting for this clonotype: One end of the junction does not line up with germline, which may come from a read error. The rearrangement joins TRBV19 to TRBJ2-1, with a tentative D call TRBD2 (5 bases). There are 13 residues in the CDR3. CDR1 and CDR2 (germline): LNHDA, SQIVND (reference sequence). The CDR3 spells CASSISGYSEQFF. As DNA, the CDR3 is TGTGCCAGTAGTATATCGGGGTACAGTGAGCAGTTCTTC.

This chain links TRBV27 with TRBJ1-5, with D possibly matching TRBD1 (5 bases). Germline V gene lookup returns CDR1 MNHEY and CDR2 SMNVEV (reference sequence). V was shortened by 5 bases and J by 7 bases, with 15 bases between the two germline ends. CDR3 length equals 14 residues. CDR3 region: CASSPIGAYQPQHF. The DNA for the CDR3 is TGTGCCAGCAGTCCCATAGGGGCGTACCAGCCCCAGCATTTT.